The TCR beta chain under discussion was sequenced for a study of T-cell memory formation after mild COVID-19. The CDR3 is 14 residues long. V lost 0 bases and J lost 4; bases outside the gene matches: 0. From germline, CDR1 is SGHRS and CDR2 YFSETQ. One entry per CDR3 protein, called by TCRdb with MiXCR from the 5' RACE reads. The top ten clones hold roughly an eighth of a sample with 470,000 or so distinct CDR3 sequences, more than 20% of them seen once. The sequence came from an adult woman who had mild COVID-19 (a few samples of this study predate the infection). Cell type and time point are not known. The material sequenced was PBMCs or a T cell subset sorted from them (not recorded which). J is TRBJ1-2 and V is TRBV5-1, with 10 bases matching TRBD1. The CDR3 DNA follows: TGCGCCAGCAGCTTGGGGACAGGGGGCTATGGCTACACCTTC. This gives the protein CASSLGTGGYGYTF.